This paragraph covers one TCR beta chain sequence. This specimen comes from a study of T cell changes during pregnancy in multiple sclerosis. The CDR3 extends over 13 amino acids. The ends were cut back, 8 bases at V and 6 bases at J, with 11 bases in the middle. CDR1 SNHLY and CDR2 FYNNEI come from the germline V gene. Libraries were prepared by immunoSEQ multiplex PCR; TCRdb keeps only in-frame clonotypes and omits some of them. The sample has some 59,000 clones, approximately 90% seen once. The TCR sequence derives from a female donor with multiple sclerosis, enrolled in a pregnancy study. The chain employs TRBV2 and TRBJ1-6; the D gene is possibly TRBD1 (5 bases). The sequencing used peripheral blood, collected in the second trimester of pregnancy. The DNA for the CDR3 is TGTGCCAGCGGGGGGACGGCTAATTCACCCCTCCACTTT. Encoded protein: CASGGTANSPLHF.